This T cell receptor (beta chain) was recorded in a study of T-cell reconstitution after alpha-beta-depleted transplantation in children. This CDR3 contains 13 residues. V lost 1 base and J 10 bases, leaving 11 bases between the germline ends. Unique molecular identifiers were used to barcode this TCRbeta library. Each CDR3 protein gets one entry after TCRdb re-called the PCR reads with MiXCR. The sample lists approximately 430,000 distinct CDR3 sequences, around 15% occurring once. Study-wide points: T-cell counts and diversity were attributed mostly to newly produced T cells one year after transplant. Recipient T cells and thymic progenitors that survived gave rise to the high TCRbeta diversity observed at day 60 in some patients. The study reportedly traced alpha-beta T cells about two months after transplant to several hundred expanded graft clones.

This clonotype was found a few times. The antigen remains undetermined. The sequencing here drew on PBMCs, mostly from graft donor cells, taken 360 days after TCRalphabeta/CD19-depleted stem cell transplant. This chain connects TRBV12-3 or TRBV12-4 to TRBJ2-1; the D gene could be TRBD1 or TRBD2 (5 bases each). The sequence was obtained from a boy under two years old who had a stem cell transplant for Wiskott-Aldrich syndrome, so the T cells may come from the graft donor. The CDR3 protein is CASSLVGTLEQFF. For the CDR3, the DNA is TGTGCCAGCAGTTTAGTTGGGACCCTCGAGCAGTTCTTC.